These 3 T cell receptor beta chains were all obtained from the same sample, sequenced in a study of blood T cell repertoires in COVID-19. The method was immunoSEQ multiplex PCR; TCRdb's version includes in-frame clones alone and lacks a portion of them. The profile shows some 48,000 clones, roughly 82% of them singletons. The sample taken for sequencing was peripheral blood. These receptors came from a human donor in a cohort sampled during active COVID-19.

To note about this clone: The junction does not match germline at one end; this may be a read error. The V gene is TRBV7-7, the J gene TRBJ2-5, with 11 nucleotides matching TRBD1. This CDR3 has 15 amino acids. Germline CDR1 is SSHAT and CDR2 is FNYEAQ (reference sequence). The CDR3 DNA reads TGTGCTAGCAGCGCCAGGACAGGGGGCGAAGAGACCCAGTACTTC. Residues: CASSARTGGEETQYF.

The chain links TRBV10-2 to TRBJ1-5; 9 nucleotides align to TRBD1. Germline V gene sequence: CDR1 WSHSY, CDR2 SAAADI. This CDR3 has 15 amino acids. Losses at the gene ends were 0 bases for V and 6 bases for J; bases not matched to a gene: 3. CDR3 coding DNA: TGCGCCAGCAGTGAGTCGACAGGGGGAGGTCAGCCCCAGCATTTT. Translating gives CASSESTGGGQPQHF.

V usage is TRBV5-1 and J usage is TRBJ1-2, with D perhaps TRBD1 (5 bases). Germline V lookup: CDR1 SGHRS, CDR2 YFSETQ. This CDR3 spans 14 amino acids. The germline V and J ends were trimmed by 0 bases and 3 bases, with 9 bases remaining between them. CDR3 in amino acids: CASSLAGGDYGYTF. For the CDR3, the DNA is TGCGCCAGCAGCTTGGCCGGGGGGGACTATGGCTACACCTTC.